This record concerns one T cell receptor beta chain sequence. Which antigen it targets is not known. Base qualities are not recorded, but no much larger clone differs from it by a single base. To prepare the library, the immunoSEQ multiplex PCR assay was applied. RNA was extracted from all samples and reverse transcribed into cDNA as template for TCR sequencing. SuperScript III was used for first-strand cDNA synthesis, primed with a 2:1 mix of oligo-dT and random hexamers. A synthetic immune receptor repertoire was used to measure amplification bias, and any remaining bias was corrected computationally. The authors' analysis ran thus. Raw reads were preprocessed to remove errors, and CDR3 was defined by IMGT conventions from the conserved cysteine to phenylalanine. Clonality was computed as 1 minus the Shannon entropy, with the entropy normalized by log2 of the number of productive unique TCRs. Whether each scalp clone was CD4 or CD8 was inferred by checking scalp TCRbeta sequences against the CD4 and CD8 repertoires from sorted blood. TCRdb retrieved this table from immuneACCESS and kept in-frame rearrangements only. Not all clones are present; in checked studies, unresolved V genes account for under half, and no reason is known for the remainder. D and trimming were read from the DNA, whereas the V and J calls and clone size are those reported in that table. For this sample there are some 210,000 clones; just over 65% appear just once. The ten biggest clones cover 1.2% of the sample.

Including cysteine and phenylalanine, the CDR3 has 14 amino acids. This entry keeps only the CDR3 DNA: 42 bases, framed from base 1. CDR1 is given as LNHDA and CDR2 as SQIVND, both from the germline V gene (reference sequence). V and J are trimmed by 7 bases and 5 bases, and the gene matches miss 8 bases of the junction. The data originate from a study of CD8+ T cells in alopecia areata (dated by TCRdb to 2016 to 2019). Turning to the overall study: The treated patients took part in an open-label pilot trial in which moderate-to-severe alopecia areata was treated with oral tofacitinib at 5 to 10 mg twice daily. RNA was extracted with the PAXgene miRNA kit for fixed scalp, the miRNeasy kit for PBMCs, and the RNeasy kit for mouse skin. Disease severity in treated patients was measured with the SALT score, which quantifies the percentage of affected scalp surface area. Scalp clonality was compared across normal scalp (n=4), patchy alopecia areata scalp (n=8), and alopecia totalis/universalis scalp (n=8). Biopsies were taken from tofacitinib-treated patients at baseline and at 4 and 24 weeks of treatment, and a later scalp biopsy was taken in several of the tofacitinib-treated patients. Amplification of TCRbeta CDR3 regions was done by immunoSEQ multiplex PCR using 35 Vbeta forward primers and 13 Jbeta reverse primers. In both human patients and the C3H/HeJ mouse model, the study applied high-throughput TCRbeta sequencing to look at T cell clonal expansion in alopecia areata. In humans, TCRbeta sequencing was performed on scalp tissue and on sorted CD4+ and CD8+ peripheral blood T cells from healthy controls and from patients with patchy or totalis/universalis alopecia areata. Patients received tofacitinib for 6 to 18 months and were then followed off drug for 6 months to check for delayed response and recurrence.

The treatment or condition label here, explained by the study, means: oral pan-JAK inhibitor, 5-10 mg twice daily. From alopecia areata patients, peripheral blood was collected along with lesional scalp punch biopsies. PBMCs were isolated by density centrifugation and stained for CD3, CD4 and CD8, and CD4+ and CD8+ T cells were sorted on a FACSAria. The paper as a whole reports these results and caveats: Compared with normal scalp, lesional scalp had higher clonality and more expanded CD8+ clones, particularly in alopecia totalis/universalis, a pattern that suggests antigenic drive. Unlike mouse skin, which is dominated by gammadelta T cells, normal human skin has resident alphabeta T cells that are also sequenced, and this complicates analysis of the scalp TCR repertoire. Compared with mice, TCR sequences shared between patients were less clear, possibly partly because of HLA diversity across the patient population. With tofacitinib, both scalp clonality and the number of expanded CD8+ clones among the top 100 scalp clones went down significantly. Because the treated cohort was small and included a single nonresponder, larger studies are needed to assess links between baseline CD8+ expansion and response. During tofacitinib treatment, many expanded lesional clones remained in scalp and blood, and this persistence may partly explain relapse after treatment is stopped.

This TCR derives from a human donor with alopecia areata. Here the chain combines TRBV19 and TRBJ1-2; a stretch of 9 junction bases matches TRBD1. This specimen was CD4+ T cells sorted from blood, taken around week 42, from a patient treated with tofacitinib. The CDR3 loop reads CASTLLGQGYGYTF. The DNA is TGTGCCAGTACCCTTTTGGGACAGGGTTATGGCTACACCTTC. The full variable domain, with segments outside the CDR3 supplied by the reference TRBV19 and TRBJ1-2 proteins, appears as DGGITQSPKYLFRKEGQNVTLSCEQNLNHDAMYWYRQDPGQGLRLIYYSQIVNDFQKGDIAEGYSVSREKKESFPLTVTSAQKNPTAFYLCASTLLGQGYGYTFGSGTRLTVV.